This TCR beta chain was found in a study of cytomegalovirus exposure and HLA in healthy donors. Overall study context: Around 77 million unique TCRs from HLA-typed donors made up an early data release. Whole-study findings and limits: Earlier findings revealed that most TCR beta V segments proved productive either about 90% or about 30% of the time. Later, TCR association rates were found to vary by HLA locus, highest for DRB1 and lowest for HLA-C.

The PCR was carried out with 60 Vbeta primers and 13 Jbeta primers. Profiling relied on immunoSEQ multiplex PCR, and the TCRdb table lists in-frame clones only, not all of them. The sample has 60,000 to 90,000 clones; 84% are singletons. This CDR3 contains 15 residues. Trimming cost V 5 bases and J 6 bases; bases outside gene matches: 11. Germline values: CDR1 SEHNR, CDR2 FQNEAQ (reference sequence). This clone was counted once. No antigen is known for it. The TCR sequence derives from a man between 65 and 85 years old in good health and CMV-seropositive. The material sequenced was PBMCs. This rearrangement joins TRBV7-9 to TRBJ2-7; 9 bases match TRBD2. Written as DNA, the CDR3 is TGTGCCAGCAGCCCTAGCGGCCTAGCGGGGAGCGAGCAGTACTTC. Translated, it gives CASSPSGLAGSEQYF.